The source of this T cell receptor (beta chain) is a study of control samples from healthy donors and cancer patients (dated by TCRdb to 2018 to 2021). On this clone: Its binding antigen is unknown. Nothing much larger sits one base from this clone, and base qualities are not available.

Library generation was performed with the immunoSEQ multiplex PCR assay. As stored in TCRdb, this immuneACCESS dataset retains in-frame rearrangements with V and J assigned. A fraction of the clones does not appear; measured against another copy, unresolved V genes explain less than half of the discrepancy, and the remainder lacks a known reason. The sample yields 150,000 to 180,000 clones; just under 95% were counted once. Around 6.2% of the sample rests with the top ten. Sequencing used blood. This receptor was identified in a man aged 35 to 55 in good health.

For the CDR3, the sequence is CASSKGVTGEGYGYTF. The nucleotide sequence is TGTGCCAGCAGCAAAGGGGTGACAGGGGAGGGCTATGGCTACACCTTC. The V gene is TRBV21-1 and the J gene is TRBJ1-2; TRBD1, the table's D call, was not compared with the DNA. TRBV21-1 is recorded as a pseudogene. Including the terminal cysteine and phenylalanine, the CDR3 comprises 16 residues. The read is trimmed to its CDR3 DNA, 48 bases read in frame from base 1.